This TCR beta chain stems from a study of identical twins. Overall study findings and caveats: Less excess twin sharing appeared in beta out-of-frame sequences. Interpretation of the results relied on cross-sectional statistical analysis and not on following the same donors. Insertions were reduced in abundant cord blood beta clonotypes but not in memory repertoires.

Addition of a universal primer site occurred through template switching, and cDNA carried unique molecular identifiers. TCRdb re-analysed the 5' RACE reads in MiXCR, keeping a single row per CDR3 protein. This repertoire shows some 250,000 distinct CDR3 sequences, 6.5% found once; its top ten account for less than 15%. This CDR3 is 12 amino acids long. J was trimmed by 6 bases and V by 3 bases; bases with no gene match: 2. Germline loops: CDR1 SGDLS, CDR2 YYNGEE. This clonotype was counted at least ten times. What it binds is unknown. The data were also submitted as part of a second study, on T cells expressing NK-cell markers.

The V call is TRBV9, the J call TRBJ2-7; 8 bases map to TRBD2. The TCR originated in a woman aged 18-29 years in good health. Input material: CD8+ T cells sorted from blood. CDR3 in amino acids: CASSGSGTEQYF. The CDR3 region has the DNA TGTGCCAGCAGCGGTAGCGGGACCGAGCAGTACTTC.